Detailed here is one T cell receptor (beta chain). Its cognate antigen is unknown. The V gene's germline CDR1 is SGHTA and CDR2 FQGTGA. Trimming took off 0 bases at V and 3 bases at J, with 6 bases between the two ends. This CDR3 comprises 14 residues. These data are taken from a study of OX40 agonist ivuxolimab in advanced cancers. Study information: At 0.01 to 10 mg/kg, ivuxolimab was administered intravenously to patients every 2 weeks. Participants could have had prior anti-PD-1, anti-PD-L1 or anti-CTLA-4 therapy, and less than 45% had some.

Overall study findings and caveats: Certain nonresponders likewise exhibited a low normalized T-cell clonal expansion. Dose levels from 0.1 to 3.0 mg/kg saw CD4+ and CD8+ blood T cells expand clonally by week 6.

TCRdb keeps only in-frame clones here, not all; method: immunoSEQ multiplex PCR. The table lists over 95,000 clones, roughly 90% of them singletons. The gene calls are TRBV7-3 and TRBJ2-1; D not resolved. The sample here was CD4+ or CD8+ T cells sorted from blood, taken in a trial of the OX40 agonist ivuxolimab. The source is an adult with an advanced solid tumor such as melanoma, head and neck, liver or kidney cancer. In nucleotides, the CDR3 is TGTGCCAGCAGCTTAACTAGCCTCTACAATGAGCAGTTCTTC. Residues: CASSLTSLYNEQFF.